The entry below describes one TCR beta chain. Original handling: It was from reference gene primer amplification that nucleated cell counts were estimated. The assay was immunoSEQ multiplex PCR, and TCRdb's table has in-frame clones only and misses some. V, J and clone size derive from that table, while D and trimming were established from the DNA sequence. Here the sample spans 200,000 or so clones, about 80% being singletons. This entry is derived from a study of blood T cell repertoires in COVID-19. Overall study context: Both acute and convalescent COVID-19 samples were obtained from the United States, Italy and Spain. T cells, B-cell-depleted T cells, or PBMCs supplied cDNA or gDNA.

This CDR3 contains 17 residues. Germline V gene lookup returns CDR1 SGDLS and CDR2 YYNGEE. Trimming at V came to 3 bases and at J to 4 bases, leaving 6 bases not matched to a gene. The sample was peripheral blood. The TCR was taken from a human donor with acute or convalescent COVID-19. The donor label of this sample is uncertain. The chain uses TRBV9 and TRBJ2-1; 14 positions match TRBD2. CDR3 in amino acids: CASSGSTSGRAYNEQFF. CDR3 DNA sequence: TGTGCCAGCAGCGGGTCGACTAGCGGGAGGGCTTACAATGAGCAGTTCTTC.